The 15 T cell receptor beta chains in this list originate from one sample, sequenced in a study of cytomegalovirus exposure and HLA in healthy donors. Primers included in the PCR were 60 Vbeta and 13 Jbeta primers. Clones were read by immunoSEQ multiplex PCR, and TCRdb kept only the in-frame ones, dropping some. The sample yields 150,000 to 200,000 clones, around 77% seen once. Sample: PBMCs. The receptors shown here come from a man aged 25-45 years in good health and CMV-seropositive.

V is TRBV4-2 and J is TRBJ1-6; tentative D call: TRBD1 (6 bases). CDR1 LGHNA and CDR2 YNFKEQ come from the germline V gene. Trimming shortened V by 1 base and J by 9 bases, and 13 bases separated the two germline ends. There are 15 residues in the CDR3. The CDR3 is CASSQVGQNSSPLHF. As DNA, the CDR3 is TGTGCCAGCAGCCAAGTTGGACAGAATAGTTCACCCCTCCACTTT.

This clone showed up just a few times. This chain links TRBV29-1 with TRBJ2-1; D might be TRBD1 (5 bases). CDR3 size: 12 residues. With 2 bases removed from V and 6 bases from J, the gap between germline ends came to 8 bases. Germline V gene lookup returns CDR1 SQVTM and CDR2 ANQGSEA. CDR3 sequence reads: CSVEPRVNEQFF. DNA for the CDR3: TGCAGCGTTGAACCCAGGGTCAATGAGCAGTTCTTC.

In its sample, this clone was seen once. This rearrangement joins TRBV25-1 to TRBJ2-5; D gene ambiguous. The germline gives CDR1 MGHDK, CDR2 SYGVNS. V shed 6 bases and J shed 6 bases, with 26 bases lying between them. The CDR3 has 17 amino acids. The CDR3 sequence: CASSDPPEATKEKTQYF. The CDR3 DNA is TGTGCCAGCAGCGACCCTCCTGAGGCCACCAAGGAAAAGACCCAGTACTTC.

The V call is TRBV6-1, the J call TRBJ1-5; D ambiguous. There are 13 residues in the CDR3. The germline V gene has CDR1 MNHNS and CDR2 SASEGT. V dropped 5 bases and J dropped 7 bases, with 12 bases sitting between them. DNA of the CDR3: TGTGCCAGCAGTTATCTGGAGGGACAGCCCCAGCATTTT. Translating it yields CASSYLEGQPQHF.

The rearrangement uses TRBV7-3 and TRBJ1-2, with a tentative D call TRBD1 (5 bases). The CDR3 is made up of 19 amino acids. V shed 5 bases and J shed 2 bases, with 27 bases lying between them. In germline, CDR1 is SGHTA, CDR2 FQGTGA. DNA for the CDR3: TGTGCCAGCAGCCACGTTTCCCGCGACAGAGATGATTCCAACTATGGCTACACCTTC. It translates to CASSHVSRDRDDSNYGYTF.

V and J are TRBV28 and TRBJ2-7; D may be TRBD2 (6 bases). Trimming took off 6 bases at V and 0 bases at J, with 12 bases between the two ends. Germline V gene lookup returns CDR1 MDHEN and CDR2 SYDVKM. CDR3 length equals 14 residues. The CDR3 is CASSERGVSYEQYF. The CDR3 DNA follows: TGTGCCAGCAGCGAGCGCGGGGTCTCCTACGAGCAGTACTTC.

The genes are TRBV7-6 and TRBJ2-7, with D unresolved. CDR3 size: 14 residues. V was cut by 5 bases and J by 1 base, with 12 bases left in between. Germline CDR1 SGHVS, CDR2 FNYEAQ. The CDR3 is CASSLPGRSYEQYF. In DNA, the CDR3 is TGTGCCAGCAGCCTACCAGGCAGATCCTACGAGCAGTACTTC. The whole variable domain, remainder taken from reference TRBV7-6 and TRBJ2-7, is GAGVSQSPRYKVTKRGQDVALRCDPISGHVSLYWYRQALGQGPEFLTYFNYEAQQDKSGLPNDRFSAERPEGSISTLTIQRTEQRDSAMYRCASSLPGRSYEQYFGPGTRLTVT.

The J gene is TRBJ2-7, the V gene TRBV28, with D possibly matching TRBD2 (6 bases). The germline V and J ends were trimmed by 6 bases and 0 bases, with 12 bases remaining between them. Germline V CDR1 and CDR2: MDHEN, SYDVKM. The CDR3 runs 14 residues. CDR3 amino acids: CASSPPGSSYEQYF. Here the CDR3 DNA reads TGTGCCAGCAGCCCTCCCGGGAGCTCCTACGAGCAGTACTTC.

The gene calls are TRBV5-1 and TRBJ2-7, with a tentative D call TRBD2 (5 bases). V lost 1 base and J 2 bases, leaving 7 bases between the germline ends. The germline V gene has CDR1 SGHRS and CDR2 YFSETQ. CDR3 length equals 13 residues. CDR3 residues: CASSLSGAYEQYF. As DNA, the CDR3 is TGCGCCAGCAGCTTGTCCGGGGCCTACGAGCAGTACTTC.

J is TRBJ2-7 and V is TRBV6-5; TRBD2 matches 8 bases. In germline, CDR1 is MNHEY, CDR2 SVGAGI. Germline trimming cut 8 bases from V and 1 base from J; bases unmatched to any gene: 7. The CDR3 totals 14 residues. The CDR3 DNA sequence: TGTGCCAGCGTTAGAGCGGGGGCTTCCTACGAGCAGTACTTC. Translation gives CASVRAGASYEQYF.

V usage is TRBV4-1 and J usage is TRBJ2-5, with D maybe TRBD2 (6 bases). Trimming pared 0 bases from V and 5 bases from J, leaving 10 bases between. CDR1 is MGHRA and CDR2 is YSYEKL in the germline V gene. The CDR3 is made up of 14 amino acids. The CDR3 sequence is CASSQEHRGETQYF. The CDR3 DNA is TGCGCCAGCAGCCAAGAGCATCGGGGGGAGACCCAGTACTTC.

V and J are TRBV7-6 and TRBJ1-3, with D possibly being TRBD1 (6 bases). V lost 1 base, J lost 8 bases, and 12 bases lay in between. CDR3 length equals 14 residues. From germline, CDR1 is SGHVS and CDR2 FNYEAQ. In nucleotides, the CDR3 is TGTGCCAGCAGCTTAGTGGTAGGGGGTGACACCATATATTTT. Protein product: CASSLVVGGDTIYF.

The V and J genes are TRBV6-5 and TRBJ2-5; TRBD2 matches 7 bases. The CDR3 contains 15 residues. V shed 5 bases, J shed 0 bases, and the junction held 6 bases outside the gene matches. Germline values: CDR1 MNHEY, CDR2 SVGAGI. Here the CDR3 reads CASSPGTSDQETQYF. DNA of the CDR3: TGTGCCAGCAGTCCCGGAACTAGCGACCAAGAGACCCAGTACTTC.

The chain carries TRBV5-1 and TRBJ2-3; 11 nucleotides align to TRBD2. Germline V gene data show CDR1 as SGHRS and CDR2 as YFSETQ. This CDR3 has 16 residues. V lost 2 bases and J lost 2; bases outside the gene matches: 4. The CDR3 loop reads CASSFTGLADTDTQYF. The CDR3 DNA is TGCGCCAGCAGCTTTACGGGACTAGCGGACACAGATACGCAGTATTTT.

J is TRBJ2-5 and V is TRBV6-5; D might be TRBD1 (6 bases). The J call may be faulty, since TRBJ2-7 better matches the DNA end. The CDR3 has 15 amino acids. Per the germline V gene, CDR1 is MNHEY and CDR2 is SVGAGI. The CDR3 region has the DNA TGTGCCAGCAGTGCTGGGGCTGCAGGGGCGCACGAGCAGTACTTC. As protein: CASSAGAAGAHEQYF.